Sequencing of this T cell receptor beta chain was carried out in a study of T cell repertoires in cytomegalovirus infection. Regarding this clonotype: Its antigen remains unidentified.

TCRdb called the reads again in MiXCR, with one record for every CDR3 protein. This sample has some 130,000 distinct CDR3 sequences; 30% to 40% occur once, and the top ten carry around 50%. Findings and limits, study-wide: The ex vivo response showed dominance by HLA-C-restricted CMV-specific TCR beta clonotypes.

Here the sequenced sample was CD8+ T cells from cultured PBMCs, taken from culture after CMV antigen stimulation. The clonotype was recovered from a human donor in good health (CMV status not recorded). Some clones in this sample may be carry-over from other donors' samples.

The CDR3 loop reads CASRRGQGDYGYTF. DNA of the CDR3: TGTGCCAGTAGACGCGGACAGGGAGACTATGGCTACACCTTC. The rearrangement links TRBV19 to TRBJ1-2, with 8 bases that match TRBD1. The CDR3 contains 14 residues. Looked up from germline, CDR1 is LNHDA and CDR2 is SQIVND (reference sequence). V lost 6 bases and J lost 3; bases outside the gene matches: 6.